These 31 T cell receptor beta chains originate from one sample sequenced in a study of shared clonotypes between healthy human individuals. Data came from immunoSEQ multiplex PCR; TCRdb stores just in-frame clones and leaves some out. The repertoire has fewer than 2.5 million clones, 80% to 95% of them found once; the top ten carry around 0.4%. The sequencing input was naive CD4+ T cells from PBMCs. Subset denoted: CD45RA+ positively selected. These receptors were obtained from a man younger than 35 in good health. Some clones in this sample may be carry-over from other donors' samples.

J is TRBJ1-2 and V is TRBV27, with 7 positions matching TRBD1. Germline trimming cut 8 bases from V and 4 bases from J; bases unmatched to any gene: 4. The CDR3 has 12 amino acids. CDR1 is MNHEY, CDR2 SMNVEV, per germline (reference sequence). In DNA form, the CDR3 reads TGTGCCAGCCCGGGACAGATCTATGGCTACACCTTC. It is translated as CASPGQIYGYTF.

This clone was found once. The chain recombines TRBV4-3 with TRBJ2-7; 9 bases are shared with TRBD2. CDR3 size: 15 residues. With 4 bases clipped from V and 3 bases from J, the junction kept 7 bases outside the gene matches. CDR1 is LGHNA, CDR2 YSLEER, per germline. The CDR3 region has the DNA TGCGCCAGCAGCCCGTCCCGACTAGCGGTCTACGAGCAGTACTTC. Protein product: CASSPSRLAVYEQYF.

This clone was observed once. V and J are TRBV18 and TRBJ1-5; D is perhaps TRBD1 (5 bases). Germline CDR1 and CDR2: KGHSH and LQKENI. V dropped 6 bases and J dropped 3 bases, with 21 bases sitting between them. There are 17 residues in the CDR3. The CDR3 reads CASSPIRSTDLNQPQHF. The DNA of the CDR3 is TGTGCCAGCTCCCCCATTAGATCGACAGACCTCAATCAGCCCCAGCATTTT.

The chain recombines TRBV30 with TRBJ1-6; D gene uncertain. The ends were cut back, 4 bases at V and 0 bases at J, with 13 bases in the middle. This CDR3 has 16 residues. Per the germline V gene, CDR1 is GTSNPN and CDR2 is SVGIG (reference sequence). CDR3 nucleotides: TGTGCCTGGACCTGGGGTGGGAGCTCCTATAATTCACCCCTCCACTTT. As protein: CAWTWGGSSYNSPLHF. The full variable domain, completed using reference TRBV30 and TRBJ1-6, is SQTIHQWPATLVQPVGSPLSLECTVEGTSNPNLYWYRQAAGRGLQLLFYSVGIGQISSEVPQNLSASRPQDRQFILSSKKLLLSDSGFYLCAWTWGGSSYNSPLHFGNGTRLTVT.

V and J are TRBV6-6 and TRBJ1-4, with 7 bases lining up with TRBD1. Germline V gene sequence: CDR1 MNHNY, CDR2 SVGAGI (reference sequence). The length of the CDR3 is 15 residues. Unmatched junction bases numbered 5, after V lost 0 bases and J lost 7 bases. The CDR3 loop reads CASSYSGRGSEKLFF. CDR3 sequence (DNA): TGTGCCAGCAGTTACTCGGGCAGGGGGAGTGAAAAACTGTTTTTT.

Concerning this clone itself: Different DNA sequences within this sample yield the same CDR3. The rearrangement links TRBV29-1 to TRBJ2-1; D not resolved. V lost 8 bases, J lost 0 bases, and 2 bases lay in between. Germline CDR1 and CDR2: SQVTM and ANQGSEA. The CDR3 sequence is 10 residues long. The CDR3 DNA reads as TGCAGCACCTCCTACAATGAGCAGTTCTTC. Protein: CSTSYNEQFF.

This chain connects TRBV28 to TRBJ2-3; 9 nucleotides align to TRBD2. The CDR3 spans 16 residues. J lost 0 bases, V lost 4 bases, and 5 bases had no gene match. Germline-derived CDR1 and CDR2 are MDHEN and SYDVKM. The CDR3 reads CASSSVGTSSTDTQYF. The CDR3 DNA reads TGTGCCAGCAGTTCCGTTGGGACTAGCAGCACAGATACGCAGTATTTT.

The chain combines TRBV11-1 with TRBJ2-5; weak D call: TRBD1 (6 bases). Trimming removed 5 bases from V and 1 base from J, with 20 bases in between. Germline V lookup: CDR1 SGHAT, CDR2 FQDESV (reference sequence). This CDR3 has 17 residues. CDR3 nucleotides: TGTGCCAGCAGCAACAGTCCGTTGAGACAGGTCCAAGAGACCCAGTACTTC. Its protein is CASSNSPLRQVQETQYF. Combining the CDR3 with reference TRBV11-1 and TRBJ2-5 gives the whole variable domain EAEVAQSPRYKITEKSQAVAFWCDPISGHATLYWYRQILGQGPELLVQFQDESVVDDSQLPKDRFSAERLKGVDSTLKIQPAELGDSAMYLCASSNSPLRQVQETQYFGPGTRLLVL.

V is TRBV10-3 and J is TRBJ2-2, with D perhaps matching TRBD2 (6 bases). Trimming took off 8 bases at V and 6 bases at J, with 13 bases between the two ends. Germline V gene sequence: CDR1 ENHRY, CDR2 SYGVKD. The CDR3 has 13 residues. The CDR3: CAIGKLAPGELFF. CDR3 in DNA: TGTGCCATCGGCAAGCTAGCGCCCGGGGAGCTGTTTTTT.

The chain uses TRBV5-1 and TRBJ2-5, with D maybe TRBD2 (6 bases). The CDR3 length is 21 residues. Trimming removed 5 bases from V and 4 bases from J, with 36 bases in between. CDR1 and CDR2 (germline): SGHRS, YFSETQ. The CDR3 DNA reads TGCGCCAGCAGACCATACACCCTAAGATCAGATACTTTTCGGGGGTCAGAGACCCAGTACTTC. It specifies CASRPYTLRSDTFRGSETQYF.

The J gene is TRBJ2-6, the V gene TRBV15; D gene uncertain. CDR3 length: 16 residues. V lost 0 bases and J 9 bases, leaving 15 bases between the germline ends. The germline V gene encodes CDR1 LNHNV and CDR2 YYDKDF (reference sequence). For the CDR3, the DNA is TGTGCCACCAGCAGAGATGACGGTGGGTATGACAACGTCCTGACTTTC. The encoded protein is CATSRDDGGYDNVLTF.

The chain carries TRBV9 and TRBJ1-3; D possibly corresponds to TRBD1 (5 bases). The germline V gene has CDR1 SGDLS and CDR2 YYNGEE. This CDR3 comprises 16 residues. V was clipped by 3 bases and J by 0 bases, with 13 bases between them. CDR3 protein: CASSAFQGSSGNTIYF. In DNA form, the CDR3 reads TGTGCCAGCAGCGCGTTTCAGGGATCCTCTGGAAACACCATATATTTT.

In its sample, this clone was seen once. This chain links TRBV9 with TRBJ1-1; no clear D gene. The V gene's germline CDR1 is SGDLS and CDR2 YYNGEE. This CDR3 region has 13 residues. Trimming cost V 4 bases and J 3 bases, with 10 bases left between them. As DNA, the CDR3 is TGTGCCAGCAGCTCCCTTGATTACACTGAAGCTTTCTTT. As protein: CASSSLDYTEAFF.

This clone came up a few times. The DNA for the CDR3 is TGCGCCAGCAGCTTGGCGCCCGACGGCCTTCAGCCCCAGCATTTT. Encoded protein: CASSLAPDGLQPQHF. The chain uses TRBV5-1 and TRBJ1-5, with D uncertain. Germline-derived CDR1 and CDR2 are SGHRS and YFSETQ. The length of the CDR3 is 15 residues. Trimming cost V 0 bases and J 6 bases, with 13 bases left between them.

The chain couples TRBV2 to TRBJ2-3; TRBD2 aligns across 10 bases. The trim removed 7 bases at V and 6 bases at J, leaving 10 bases unmatched. Germline V gene sequence: CDR1 SNHLY, CDR2 FYNNEI. The CDR3 is made up of 15 amino acids. CDR3 in amino acids: CASKLTSGPPDTQYF. The DNA for the CDR3 is TGTGCCAGCAAGTTGACTAGCGGGCCTCCGGATACGCAGTATTTT.

The chain employs TRBV4-1 and TRBJ1-4; tentative D call: TRBD1 (5 bases). Trimming pared 1 base from V and 5 bases from J, leaving 8 bases between. The CDR3 totals 14 residues. Germline CDR1 is MGHRA and CDR2 is YSYEKL. CDR3: CASSQGTINEKLFF. The CDR3 DNA sequence: TGCGCCAGCAGCCAAGGGACAATAAATGAAAAACTGTTTTTT.

The chain employs TRBV18 and TRBJ2-2; D not certain. Germline CDR1 reads KGHSH; CDR2 reads LQKENI. Trimming stripped 2 bases from V and 0 bases from J, with 13 bases between. The CDR3 has 17 amino acids. The CDR3 region has the DNA TGTGCCAGCTCACCAAGGTTAATAGCTTCGAACACCGGGGAGCTGTTTTTT. It specifies CASSPRLIASNTGELFF.

The chain is built from TRBV7-2 and TRBJ1-2; 11 bases fit TRBD1. Germline assignment: CDR1 SGHTA and CDR2 FQGNSA. The V gene end was trimmed by 8 bases and the J gene end by 4 bases; junction bases not matched to a gene: 6. This CDR3 region has 14 residues. CDR3 sequence: CASSGTGGVYGYTF. The CDR3 nucleotides read TGTGCCAGCTCCGGGACAGGGGGGGTCTATGGCTACACCTTC.

The rearrangement uses TRBV7-3 and TRBJ2-1; a possible D gene is TRBD1 (6 bases). V dropped 2 bases and J dropped 10 bases, with 12 bases sitting between them. The germline CDR1 and CDR2 sequences are SGHTA and FQGTGA. The CDR3 covers 13 residues. The CDR3 nucleotides are TGTGCCAGCAGCTTACGCGGACAGCCCGAGCAGTTCTTC. This encodes CASSLRGQPEQFF.

V usage is TRBV5-1 and J usage is TRBJ2-5, with D tentatively TRBD1 or TRBD2 (5 bases each). Looked up from germline, CDR1 is SGHRS and CDR2 is YFSETQ. Trimming shortened V by 7 bases and J by 5 bases, and 18 bases separated the two germline ends. The CDR3 has 14 residues. As DNA, the CDR3 is TGCGCCAGCTCCCGATGGGGGACGACGGAGACCCAGTACTTC. Amino acids: CASSRWGTTETQYF. The whole variable domain, filled in from reference TRBV5-1 and TRBJ2-5, reads KAGVTQTPRYLIKTRGQQVTLSCSPISGHRSVSWYQQTPGQGLQFLFEYFSETQRNKGNFPGRFSGRQFSNSRSEMNVSTLELGDSALYLCASSRWGTTETQYFGPGTRLLVL.

The chain recombines TRBV18 with TRBJ1-1; weak D call: TRBD1 (5 bases). Trimming removed 1 base from V and 1 base from J, with 10 bases in between. This CDR3 has 15 residues. The germline gives CDR1 KGHSH, CDR2 LQKENI. The CDR3 DNA is TGTGCCAGCTCACCACAGGGGTCACCGAACACTGAAGCTTTCTTT. This translates into CASSPQGSPNTEAFF.

V usage is TRBV27 and J usage is TRBJ2-7; either TRBD1 or TRBD2 may supply D (5 bases each). This CDR3 is 14 amino acids long. CDR1 and CDR2 (germline): MNHEY, SMNVEV (reference sequence). Trimming left V 1 base short and J 6 bases short, with 13 bases between. In nucleotides, the CDR3 is TGTGCCAGCAGTTTATTACGGGATAGGGGCGAGCAGTACTTC. This gives the protein CASSLLRDRGEQYF.

This sequence joins TRBV4-2 and TRBJ2-1, with D perhaps matching TRBD2 (6 bases). The germline V gene has CDR1 LGHNA and CDR2 YNFKEQ. Deletions cut 1 base from V and 4 bases from J, with 11 bases between. The length of the CDR3 is 15 residues. The CDR3 coding sequence is TGTGCCAGCAGCCAAGGGGCTAGCGAATACAATGAGCAGTTCTTC. This sequence encodes CASSQGASEYNEQFF.

CDR3 in DNA: TGTGCCAGCAGCCAGGACAGGACCTATGGCTACACCTTC. Translating gives CASSQDRTYGYTF. The rearrangement uses TRBV11-2 and TRBJ1-2, with TRBD1 matching 7 bases. This CDR3 spans 13 amino acids. Germline V gene sequence: CDR1 SGHAT, CDR2 FQNNGV. V lost 5 bases to trimming and J lost 4 bases; unmatched junction nucleotides: 4.

The chain uses TRBV5-1 and TRBJ2-7, with TRBD1 matching 8 bases. V dropped 3 bases and J dropped 3; count of bases not matched to a gene: 8. CDR3 length equals 15 residues. CDR1 is SGHRS, CDR2 YFSETQ, per germline. This chain's CDR3 is CASSWSGQADYEQYF. Here the CDR3 DNA reads TGCGCCAGCAGCTGGTCGGGACAGGCAGACTACGAGCAGTACTTC. Using reference TRBV5-1 and TRBJ2-7 for the parts outside the CDR3, the full variable domain is KAGVTQTPRYLIKTRGQQVTLSCSPISGHRSVSWYQQTPGQGLQFLFEYFSETQRNKGNFPGRFSGRQFSNSRSEMNVSTLELGDSALYLCASSWSGQADYEQYFGPGTRLTVT.

V usage is TRBV15 and J usage is TRBJ1-5; tentatively, D is TRBD1 (5 bases). The V gene's germline CDR1 is LNHNV and CDR2 YYDKDF (reference sequence). Trimming pared 5 bases from V and 3 bases from J, leaving 11 bases between. The length of the CDR3 is 14 residues. CDR3: CATSPRDLNQPQHF. As DNA, the CDR3 is TGTGCCACCAGCCCCCGGGACCTCAATCAGCCCCAGCATTTT.

V usage is TRBV18 and J usage is TRBJ2-1; 9 bases fit TRBD1. Germline CDR1 is KGHSH and CDR2 is LQKENI. The V and J ends lost 4 bases and 1 base, in that order; junction bases with no gene match: 2. This CDR3 comprises 15 residues. The CDR3 loop reads CASSLDRGSYNEQFF. For the CDR3, the DNA is TGTGCCAGCTCACTAGACAGGGGGTCCTACAATGAGCAGTTCTTC.

The chain employs TRBV11-1 and TRBJ1-4; no clear D gene. CDR3 length: 13 residues. Trimming took off 8 bases at V and 4 bases at J, with 11 bases between the two ends. Per germline, CDR1 SGHAT and CDR2 FQDESV (reference sequence). The DNA of the CDR3 is TGTGCCAGCGCCCGCTGGGGTAATGAAAAACTGTTTTTT. This codes for CASARWGNEKLFF.

The chain has TRBV5-1 and TRBJ2-1; TRBD1 agrees at 9 bases. The CDR3 spans 15 residues. After removal of 5 bases from V and 2 bases from J, the junction contained 5 bases not matched to a gene. Germline V lookup: CDR1 SGHRS, CDR2 YFSETQ. In DNA form, the CDR3 reads TGCGCCAGCAGGGCCGGGACAGGGACCTACAATGAGCAGTTCTTC. This gives the protein CASRAGTGTYNEQFF.

The CDR3 sequence is CASSLTRTHTEAFF. The CDR3 DNA follows: TGTGCCAGCAGCCTGACACGCACGCACACTGAAGCTTTCTTT. The rearrangement joins TRBV7-3 to TRBJ1-1; D is ambiguous. CDR1 and CDR2 from the germline V gene are SGHTA and FQGTGA. V lost 5 bases, J lost 3 bases, and 13 bases lay in between. This CDR3 is 14 amino acids long.

This clone was found once. This chain uses TRBV5-8 with TRBJ2-7; TRBD2 matches 9 bases. Germline V gives CDR1 SGHTS, CDR2 YDEGEE. The trim removed 2 bases at V and 2 bases at J, leaving 8 bases unmatched. The CDR3 has 16 residues. CDR3 sequence: CASSFKVAGGPYEQYF. The CDR3 nucleotides read TGTGCCAGCAGCTTCAAAGTCGCGGGAGGGCCCTACGAGCAGTACTTC.